Each of the 19 T cell receptor beta chains below was sequenced from the same sample in a study of blood T cell repertoires in COVID-19. TCRdb's table, derived via immunoSEQ multiplex PCR, lists solely in-frame clones and lacks some. This sample yields 55,000 to 65,000 clones, of which roughly nine tenths are seen a single time; over 7.5% belongs to the top ten. Material for sequencing was peripheral blood. The receptors were gathered from a human donor in a cohort sampled during active COVID-19.

J is TRBJ1-1 and V is TRBV11-2; a possible D gene is TRBD1 (5 bases). With 1 base removed from V and 6 bases from J, the gap between germline ends came to 12 bases. CDR3 length: 14 amino acids. Germline loops: CDR1 SGHAT, CDR2 FQNNGV. This chain's CDR3 is CASSLVRGWAEAFF. In nucleotides, the CDR3 is TGTGCCAGCAGCTTAGTTAGGGGCTGGGCTGAAGCTTTCTTT.

This chain connects TRBV7-3 to TRBJ2-1; D is unresolved. Germline-derived CDR1 and CDR2 are SGHTA and FQGTGA. This CDR3 region has 13 residues. Trimming stripped 5 bases from V and 2 bases from J, with 7 bases between. CDR3 in amino acids: CASSPQTYNEQFF. In DNA form, the CDR3 reads TGTGCCAGCAGCCCCCAGACCTACAATGAGCAGTTCTTC.

V gene TRBV19 combines with J gene TRBJ2-1; D is possibly TRBD1 (7 bases). CDR1 is LNHDA and CDR2 is SQIVND in the germline V gene (reference sequence). The ends were cut back, 6 bases at V and 11 bases at J, with 17 bases in the middle. The length of the CDR3 is 13 residues. The CDR3 sequence is CASSTDRREKQFF. In DNA, the CDR3 is TGTGCCAGTAGCACGGACAGGCGGGAAAAGCAGTTCTTC.

The chain carries TRBV7-3 and TRBJ2-5, with 7 bases that match TRBD1. Germline V gives CDR1 SGHTA, CDR2 FQGTGA. This CDR3 region has 12 residues. Trimming took 5 bases from V and 7 from J; bases not matched to a gene: 4. CDR3 residues: CASSDRDGTQYF. CDR3 nucleotide sequence: TGTGCCAGCAGCGACAGGGACGGGACCCAGTACTTC.

The rearrangement uses TRBV15 and TRBJ1-6; possible D gene TRBD1, 6 bases. The V gene lost 2 bases and the J gene lost 10 bases, with 15 bases spanning the gap. Germline V gives CDR1 LNHNV, CDR2 YYDKDF (reference sequence). The CDR3 is made up of 15 amino acids. The CDR3 DNA reads TGTGCCACCAGCAGATATATACAGGGAAGATCACCCCTCCACTTT. This sequence encodes CATSRYIQGRSPLHF.

This clone was recorded once. The chain combines TRBV11-2 with TRBJ2-7; TRBD1 agrees at 10 bases. Unmatched junction bases numbered 11, after V lost 7 bases and J lost 5 bases. This CDR3 region has 15 residues. CDR1 and CDR2 from the germline V gene are SGHAT and FQNNGV. The CDR3 DNA sequence: TGTGCCAGCACCCCAACGGGACAGGGGCTAAACGAGCAGTACTTC. Its translation: CASTPTGQGLNEQYF. Complete variable domain (other parts from reference TRBV11-2 and TRBJ2-7): EAGVAQSPRYKIIEKRQSVAFWCNPISGHATLYWYQQILGQGPKLLIQFQNNGVVDDSQLPKDRFSAERLKGVDSTLKIQPAKLEDSAVYLCASTPTGQGLNEQYFGPGTRLTVT.

The CDR3 loop reads CASRGLAGVHSYEQYF. The CDR3 bases are TGTGCCAGCAGGGGACTAGCGGGAGTTCACTCCTACGAGCAGTACTTC. This chain joins TRBV2 and TRBJ2-7; the match to TRBD2 covers 14 bases. The germline CDR1 and CDR2 sequences are SNHLY and FYNNEI. The CDR3 is 16 residues long. Unmatched junction bases numbered 4, after V lost 6 bases and J lost 0 bases.

The chain carries TRBV5-1 and TRBJ1-2; D unclear. The CDR3 length is 13 residues. V gave up 5 bases and J gave up 7 bases, with 15 bases separating them. Looked up from germline, CDR1 is SGHRS and CDR2 is YFSETQ. The CDR3 protein is CASRIGVEGGYTF. Here the CDR3 DNA reads TGCGCCAGCAGGATTGGAGTCGAGGGTGGCTACACCTTC.

V is TRBV28 and J is TRBJ2-7, with 9 positions matching TRBD2. The J segment lost 4 bases and the V segment lost 2 bases, leaving 3 bases of the junction unmatched. The germline gives CDR1 MDHEN, CDR2 SYDVKM. This CDR3 has 14 amino acids. The CDR3 loop is CASSLSGRRYEQYF. The DNA of the CDR3 is TGTGCCAGCAGTTTAAGCGGGAGGAGGTACGAGCAGTACTTC.

The V and J genes are TRBV19 and TRBJ2-1; 7 nucleotides agree with TRBD1. Trimming took 9 bases from V and 1 from J; bases not matched to a gene: 6. Germline V gene sequence: CDR1 LNHDA, CDR2 SQIVND (reference sequence). The CDR3 consists of 14 residues. CDR3 bases: TGTGCCAGCAGAACGGGACAGTCCTACAATGAGCAGTTCTTC. It codes for CASRTGQSYNEQFF. The full variable domain, rest sourced from reference TRBV19 and TRBJ2-1, is DGGITQSPKYLFRKEGQNVTLSCEQNLNHDAMYWYRQDPGQGLRLIYYSQIVNDFQKGDIAEGYSVSREKKESFPLTVTSAQKNPTAFYLCASRTGQSYNEQFFGPGTRLTVL.

The rearrangement links TRBV29-1 to TRBJ1-2, with 10 nucleotides matching TRBD1. Germline V CDR1 and CDR2: SQVTM, ANQGSEA. The J segment lost 7 bases and the V segment lost 7 bases, leaving 3 bases of the junction unmatched. This CDR3 contains 11 residues. In DNA, the CDR3 is TGCAGCGGCCGACAGGGGGCTGGCTACACCTTC. Its protein product is CSGRQGAGYTF.

The genes are TRBV7-9 and TRBJ1-3; D might be TRBD1 (5 bases). The CDR3 is 14 amino acids. V was cut by 3 bases and J by 2 bases, with 8 bases left in between. From germline, CDR1 is SEHNR and CDR2 FQNEAQ (reference sequence). This chain's CDR3 is CASSLQGTGNTIYF. The CDR3 DNA reads TGTGCCAGCAGCTTGCAGGGAACTGGAAACACCATATATTTT.

The chain combines TRBV7-8 with TRBJ1-2; a possible D gene is TRBD1 (6 bases). The CDR3 spans 13 residues. The germline V and J ends were trimmed by 1 base and 4 bases, with 7 bases remaining between them. In germline, CDR1 is SGHVS, CDR2 FQNEAQ. CDR3 loop: CASSLEGVYGYTF. The CDR3 nucleotides read TGTGCCAGCAGCTTAGAGGGGGTCTATGGCTACACCTTC.

The chain carries TRBV7-8 and TRBJ1-2; D possibly corresponds to TRBD1 (6 bases). CDR1 is SGHVS, CDR2 FQNEAQ, per germline. V lost 0 bases, J lost 4 bases, and 15 bases lay in between. The CDR3 contains 16 residues. This CDR3 is CASSLAQDSLPYGYTF. The CDR3 coding sequence is TGTGCCAGCAGCTTAGCGCAGGACAGCCTACCCTATGGCTACACCTTC.

In regard to this clone: A much larger clone differs by one base, so this may be a read error. The rearrangement uses TRBV7-9 and TRBJ1-2, with D possibly TRBD1 on 5 matching bases. V shed 2 bases and J shed 2 bases, with 6 bases lying between them. CDR3 length equals 13 residues. The germline V gene has CDR1 SEHNR and CDR2 FQNEAQ (reference sequence). This CDR3 reads CASSLPGNYGYTF. CDR3 coding DNA: TGTGCCAGCAGCTTACCAGGGAACTATGGCTACACCTTC.

The J gene is TRBJ1-1, the V gene TRBV19; D gene unclear. The CDR3 runs to 12 residues. V lost 3 bases, J lost 8 bases, and 10 bases lay in between. Germline V gene data show CDR1 as LNHDA and CDR2 as SQIVND (reference sequence). Here the CDR3 reads CASSMLPREAFF. Written as DNA, the CDR3 is TGTGCCAGTAGTATGCTCCCCAGGGAAGCTTTCTTT.

The J gene is TRBJ1-2, the V gene TRBV2, with D perhaps matching TRBD1 (6 bases). CDR1 is SNHLY and CDR2 is FYNNEI in the germline V gene. There are 15 residues in the CDR3. V was pared by 8 bases and J by 6 bases, with 22 bases between. CDR3 loop: CASSRGLSGGDGYTF. The CDR3 DNA follows: TGTGCCAGCTCCCGGGGGCTTTCTGGGGGGGATGGCTACACCTTC.

This chain uses TRBV5-1 with TRBJ1-4, with a weak D call TRBD1 (6 bases). The length of the CDR3 is 15 residues. V was pared by 1 base and J by 2 bases, with 9 bases between. The V gene's germline CDR1 is SGHRS and CDR2 YFSETQ. CDR3 nucleotide sequence: TGCGCCAGCAGCTTGATCAGGGGTACTAATGAAAAACTGTTTTTT. Protein: CASSLIRGTNEKLFF.

The chain has TRBV7-2 and TRBJ2-3; 16 positions agree with TRBD2. V was clipped by 4 bases and J by 7 bases; unmatched bases: 11. Germline V gene lookup returns CDR1 SGHTA and CDR2 FQGNSA. The CDR3 is made up of 18 amino acids. The CDR3: CASSWIPGLAGGSNTQYF. The CDR3 DNA reads TGTGCCAGCAGCTGGATCCCGGGACTAGCGGGGGGGAGTAATACGCAGTATTTT.